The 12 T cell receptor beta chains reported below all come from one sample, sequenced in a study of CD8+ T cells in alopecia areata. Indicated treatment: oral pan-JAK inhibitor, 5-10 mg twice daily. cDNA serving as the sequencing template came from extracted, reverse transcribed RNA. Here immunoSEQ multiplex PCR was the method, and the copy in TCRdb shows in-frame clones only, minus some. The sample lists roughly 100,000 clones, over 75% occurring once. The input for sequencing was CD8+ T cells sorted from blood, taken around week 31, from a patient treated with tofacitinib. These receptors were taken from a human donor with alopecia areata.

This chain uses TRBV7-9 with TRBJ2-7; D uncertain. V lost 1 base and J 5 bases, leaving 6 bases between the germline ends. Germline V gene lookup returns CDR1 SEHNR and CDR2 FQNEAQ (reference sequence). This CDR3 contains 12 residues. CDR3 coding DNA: TGTGCCAGCAGCTTAGGGTGGAACGAGCAGTACTTC. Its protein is CASSLGWNEQYF.

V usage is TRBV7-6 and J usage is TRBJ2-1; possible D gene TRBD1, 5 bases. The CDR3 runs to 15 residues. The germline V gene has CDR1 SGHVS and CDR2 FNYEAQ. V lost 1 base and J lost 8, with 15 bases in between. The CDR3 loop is CASSLGVRAVHEQFF. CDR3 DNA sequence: TGTGCCAGCAGCTTAGGTGTCAGGGCTGTCCATGAGCAGTTCTTC.

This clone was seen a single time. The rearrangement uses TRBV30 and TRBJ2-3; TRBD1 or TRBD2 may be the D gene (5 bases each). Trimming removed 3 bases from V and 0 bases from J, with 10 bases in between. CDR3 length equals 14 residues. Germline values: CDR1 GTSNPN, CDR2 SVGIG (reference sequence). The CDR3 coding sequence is TGTGCCTGGAGCGTGGGGGTTAGCACAGATACGCAGTATTTT. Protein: CAWSVGVSTDTQYF.

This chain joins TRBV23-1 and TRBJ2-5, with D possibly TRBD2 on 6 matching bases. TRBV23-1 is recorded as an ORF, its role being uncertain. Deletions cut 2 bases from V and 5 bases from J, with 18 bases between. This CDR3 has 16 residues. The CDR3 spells CASSQLCFGSWETQYF. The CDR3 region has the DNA TGCGCCAGCAGTCAACTATGTTTCGGGAGTTGGGAGACCCAGTACTTC.

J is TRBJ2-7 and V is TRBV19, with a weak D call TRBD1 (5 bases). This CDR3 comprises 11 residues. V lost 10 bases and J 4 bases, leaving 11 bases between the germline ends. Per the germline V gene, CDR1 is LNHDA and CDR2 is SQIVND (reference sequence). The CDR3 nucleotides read TGTGCCACCTCCCAGGGTTACGAGCAGTACTTC. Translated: CATSQGYEQYF.

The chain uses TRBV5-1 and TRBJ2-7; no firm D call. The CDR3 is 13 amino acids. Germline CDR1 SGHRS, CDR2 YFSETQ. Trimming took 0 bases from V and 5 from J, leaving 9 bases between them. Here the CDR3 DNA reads TGCGCCAGCAGCTTGGGGTCCGCCAACGAGCAGTACTTC. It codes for CASSLGSANEQYF.

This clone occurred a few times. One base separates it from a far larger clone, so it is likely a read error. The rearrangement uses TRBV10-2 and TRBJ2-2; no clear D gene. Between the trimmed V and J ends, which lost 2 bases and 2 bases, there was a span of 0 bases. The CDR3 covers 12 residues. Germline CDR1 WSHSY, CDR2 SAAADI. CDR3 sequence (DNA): TGCGCCAGCAGTGAGAACACCGGGGAGCTGTTTTTT. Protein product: CASSENTGELFF.

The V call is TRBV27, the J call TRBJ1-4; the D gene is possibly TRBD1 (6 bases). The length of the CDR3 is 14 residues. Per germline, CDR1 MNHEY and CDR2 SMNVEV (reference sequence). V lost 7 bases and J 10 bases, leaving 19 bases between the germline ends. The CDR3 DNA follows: TGTGCCAGCACCTCGGGAGGGGGATTAGGAAAACTGTTTTTT. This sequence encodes CASTSGGGLGKLFF.

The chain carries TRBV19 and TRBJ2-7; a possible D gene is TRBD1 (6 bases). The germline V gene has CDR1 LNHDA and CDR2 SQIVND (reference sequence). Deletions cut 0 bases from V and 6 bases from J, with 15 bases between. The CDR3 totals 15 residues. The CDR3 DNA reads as TGTGCCAGTAGTATAGAGGGCAGGGGACCTCGCGAGCAGTACTTC. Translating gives CASSIEGRGPREQYF.

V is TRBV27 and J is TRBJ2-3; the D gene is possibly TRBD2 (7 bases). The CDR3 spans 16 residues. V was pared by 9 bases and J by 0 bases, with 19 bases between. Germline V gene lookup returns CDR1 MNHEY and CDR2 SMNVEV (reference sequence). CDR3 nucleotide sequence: TGTGCCAGTACGGCTCCGGGGGGCCGGAGCACAGATACGCAGTATTTT. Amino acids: CASTAPGGRSTDTQYF.

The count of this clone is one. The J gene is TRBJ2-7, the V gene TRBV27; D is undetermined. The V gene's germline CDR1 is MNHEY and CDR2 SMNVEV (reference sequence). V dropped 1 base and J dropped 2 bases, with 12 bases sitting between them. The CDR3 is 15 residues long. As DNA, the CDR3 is TGTGCCAGCAGTTTATACCCTGGAAAAGCCTACGAGCAGTACTTC. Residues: CASSLYPGKAYEQYF.

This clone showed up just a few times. The CDR3, as DNA: TGTGCCAGCAGTGATGGGACTAGCGGCCCCTACGAGCAGTACTTC. Protein sequence: CASSDGTSGPYEQYF. This chain links TRBV2 with TRBJ2-7; 11 bases agree with TRBD2. This CDR3 contains 15 residues. Looked up from germline, CDR1 is SNHLY and CDR2 is FYNNEI. V lost 3 bases to trimming and J lost 2 bases; unmatched junction nucleotides: 3. Complete variable domain (other parts from reference TRBV2 and TRBJ2-7): EPEVTQTPSHQVTQMGQEVILRCVPISNHLYFYWYRQILGQKVEFLVSFYNNEISEKSEIFDDQFSVERPDGSNFTLKIRSTKLEDSAMYFCASSDGTSGPYEQYFGPGTRLTVT.